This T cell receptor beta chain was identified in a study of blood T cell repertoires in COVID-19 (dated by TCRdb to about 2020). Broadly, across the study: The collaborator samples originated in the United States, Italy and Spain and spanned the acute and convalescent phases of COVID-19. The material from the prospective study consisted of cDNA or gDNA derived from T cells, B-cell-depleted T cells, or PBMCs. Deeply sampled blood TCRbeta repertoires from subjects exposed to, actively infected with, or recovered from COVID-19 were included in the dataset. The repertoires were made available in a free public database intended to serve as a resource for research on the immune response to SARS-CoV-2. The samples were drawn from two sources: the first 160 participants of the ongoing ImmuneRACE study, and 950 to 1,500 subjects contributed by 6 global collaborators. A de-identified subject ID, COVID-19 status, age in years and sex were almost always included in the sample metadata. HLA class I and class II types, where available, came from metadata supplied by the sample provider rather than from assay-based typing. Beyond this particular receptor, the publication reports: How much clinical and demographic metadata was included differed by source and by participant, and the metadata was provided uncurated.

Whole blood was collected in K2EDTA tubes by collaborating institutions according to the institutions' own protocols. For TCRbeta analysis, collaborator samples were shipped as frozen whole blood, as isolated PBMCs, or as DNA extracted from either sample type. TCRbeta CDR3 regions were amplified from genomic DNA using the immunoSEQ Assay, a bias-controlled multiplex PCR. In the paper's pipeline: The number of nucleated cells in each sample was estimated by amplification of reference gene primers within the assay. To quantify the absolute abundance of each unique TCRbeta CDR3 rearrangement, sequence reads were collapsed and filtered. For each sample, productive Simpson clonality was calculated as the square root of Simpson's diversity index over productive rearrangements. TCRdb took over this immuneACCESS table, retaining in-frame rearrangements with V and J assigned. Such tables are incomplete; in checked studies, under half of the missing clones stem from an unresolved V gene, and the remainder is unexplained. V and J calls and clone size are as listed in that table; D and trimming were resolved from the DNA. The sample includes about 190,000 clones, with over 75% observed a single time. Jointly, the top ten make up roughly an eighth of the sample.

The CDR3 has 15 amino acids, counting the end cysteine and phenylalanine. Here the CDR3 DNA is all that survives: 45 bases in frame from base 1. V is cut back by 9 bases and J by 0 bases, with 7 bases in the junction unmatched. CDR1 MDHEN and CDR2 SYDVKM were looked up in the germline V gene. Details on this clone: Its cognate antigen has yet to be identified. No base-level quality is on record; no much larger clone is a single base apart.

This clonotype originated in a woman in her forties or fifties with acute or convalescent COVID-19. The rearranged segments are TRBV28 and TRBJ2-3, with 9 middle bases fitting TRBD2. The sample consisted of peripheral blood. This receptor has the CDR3 CASHTSGQSTDTQYF. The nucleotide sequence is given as TGTGCCAGTCACACTAGCGGGCAGAGCACAGATACGCAGTATTTT.